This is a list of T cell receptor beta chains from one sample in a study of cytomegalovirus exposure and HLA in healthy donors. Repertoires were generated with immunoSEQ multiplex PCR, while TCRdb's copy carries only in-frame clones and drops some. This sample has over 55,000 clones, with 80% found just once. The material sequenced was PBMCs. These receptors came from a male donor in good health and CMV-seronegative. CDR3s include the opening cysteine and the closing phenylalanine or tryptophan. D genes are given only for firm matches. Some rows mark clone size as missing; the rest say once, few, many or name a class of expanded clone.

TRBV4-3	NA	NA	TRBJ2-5	CASSQLGELASQETQYF	TGCGCCAGCAGCCAACTCGGGGAACTAGCAAGCCAAGAGACCCAGTACTTC
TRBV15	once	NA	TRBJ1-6	CATSRGRQGINSPLHF	TGTGCCACCAGCAGAGGTCGCCAGGGGATTAATTCACCCCTCCACTTT
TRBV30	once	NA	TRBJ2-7	CAWTQLRNEQYF	TGTGCCTGGACCCAACTCAGGAACGAGCAGTACTTC
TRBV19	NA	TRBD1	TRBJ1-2	CASSISAGGVYGYTF	TGTGCCAGTAGTATTTCCGCAGGGGGCGTCTATGGCTACACCTTC
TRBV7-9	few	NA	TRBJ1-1	CASSLIQLNTEAFF	TGTGCCAGCAGCTTAATACAGTTGAACACTGAAGCTTTCTTT
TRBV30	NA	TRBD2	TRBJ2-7	CAWKGLAGGTYEQYF	TGTGCCTGGAAAGGGTTAGCGGGCGGTACCTACGAGCAGTACTTC
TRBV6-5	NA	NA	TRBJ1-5	CASSNSENQPQHF	TGTGCCAGCAGTAACAGTGAGAATCAGCCCCAGCATTTT
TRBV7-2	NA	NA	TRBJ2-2	CASSLNTGELFF	TGTGCCAGCAGCCTGAACACCGGGGAGCTGTTTTTT
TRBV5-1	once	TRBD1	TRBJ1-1	CASSAGQGVSTEAFF	TGCGCCAGCAGCGCAGGACAGGGAGTGAGCACTGAAGCTTTCTTT
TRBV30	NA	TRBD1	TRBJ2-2	CAWSKPGQGLVGELFF	TGTGCCTGGAGTAAGCCGGGACAGGGACTTGTCGGGGAGCTGTTTTTT
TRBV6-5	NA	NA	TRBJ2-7	CASSPDSGGREQYF	TGTGCCAGCAGCCCCGACAGTGGTGGGCGCGAGCAGTACTTC
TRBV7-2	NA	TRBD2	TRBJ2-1	CASSLESGGANEQFF	TGTGCCAGCAGCTTAGAAAGCGGGGGGGCCAATGAGCAGTTCTTC
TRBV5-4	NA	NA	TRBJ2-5	CASSLEQGETQYF	TGTGCCAGCAGCTTGGAGCAGGGAGAGACCCAGTACTTC
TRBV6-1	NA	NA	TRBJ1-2	CASSEGGTNYGYTF	TGTGCCAGCAGTGAAGGGGGGACAAACTATGGCTACACCTTC
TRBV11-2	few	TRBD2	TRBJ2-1	CASSGRTSGGLYNEQFF	TGTGCCAGCAGCGGACGGACTAGCGGGGGGCTCTACAATGAGCAGTTCTTC
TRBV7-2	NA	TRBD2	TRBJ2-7	CASSLGFSGGNYEQYF	TGTGCCAGCAGCTTAGGGTTCAGCGGGGGGAACTACGAGCAGTACTTC
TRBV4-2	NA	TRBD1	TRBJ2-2	CASSARTGQVTGELFF	TGTGCCAGCAGCGCGAGGACAGGGCAGGTCACCGGGGAGCTGTTTTTT
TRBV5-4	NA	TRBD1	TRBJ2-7	CASSSGQGVMDEQYF	TGTGCCAGCAGCTCGGGACAGGGAGTAATGGACGAGCAGTACTTC
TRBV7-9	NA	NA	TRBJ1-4	CASSLDQIKLFF	TGTGCCAGCAGCTTAGATCAGATCAAACTGTTTTTT
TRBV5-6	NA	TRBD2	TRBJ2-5	CASSLAPASGGSETQYF	TGTGCCAGCAGCTTGGCCCCGGCTAGCGGGGGGAGCGAGACCCAGTACTTC
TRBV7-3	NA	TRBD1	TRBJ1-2	CASSPDRTNYGYTF	TGTGCCAGCAGCCCGGACAGGACTAACTATGGCTACACCTTC
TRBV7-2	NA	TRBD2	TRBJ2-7	CASSYLAAEQYF	TGTGCCAGCAGCTACCTAGCGGCGGAGCAGTACTTC
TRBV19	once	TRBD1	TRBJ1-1	CASSMTGSTEAFF	TGTGCCAGTAGTATGACAGGGAGTACTGAAGCTTTCTTT
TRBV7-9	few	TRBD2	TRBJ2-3	CASSSRLRLAGGRTDTQYF	TGTGCCAGCAGCTCCCGCCTCCGACTAGCGGGGGGGCGAACAGATACGCAGTATTTT
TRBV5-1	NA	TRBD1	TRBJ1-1	CASSLGGTGGDTEAFF	TGCGCCAGCAGCTTGGGCGGGACAGGGGGGGACACTGAAGCTTTCTTT
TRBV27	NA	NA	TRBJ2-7	CASSLAGFVGEHEQYF	TGTGCCAGCAGTTTGGCGGGGTTTGTCGGCGAGCACGAGCAGTACTTC
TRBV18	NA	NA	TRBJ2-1	CASSSPTGTYNEQFF	TGTGCCAGCTCATCCCCTACAGGAACCTACAATGAGCAGTTCTTC
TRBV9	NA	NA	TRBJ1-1	CASSVSASGPEAFF	TGTGCCAGCAGCGTTTCAGCCTCTGGGCCTGAAGCTTTCTTT
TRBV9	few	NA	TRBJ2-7	CASSLLAGLHEQYF	TGTGCCAGCAGCTTACTGGCGGGGCTGCACGAGCAGTACTTC
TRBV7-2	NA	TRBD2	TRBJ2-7	CASSLGSGVSYEQYF	TGTGCCAGCAGCTTAGGTAGCGGGGTCTCCTACGAGCAGTACTTC
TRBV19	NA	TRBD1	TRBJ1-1	CASSPQQGSNTEAFF	TGTGCCAGTAGCCCACAACAGGGGTCTAACACTGAAGCTTTCTTT
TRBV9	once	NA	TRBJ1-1	CASSLREVRTEAFF	TGTGCCAGCAGCCTCAGGGAGGTGAGGACTGAAGCTTTCTTT
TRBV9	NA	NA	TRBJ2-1	CASSIRPGIREQFF	TGTGCCAGCAGCATCCGACCAGGGATAAGAGAGCAGTTCTTC
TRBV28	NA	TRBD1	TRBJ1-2	CASSTWDREVFGGYTF	TGTGCCAGCAGTACCTGGGACAGGGAAGTGTTTGGTGGCTACACCTTC
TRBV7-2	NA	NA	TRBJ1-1	CASSLAVGGADTEAFF	TGTGCCAGCAGCTTAGCGGTTGGGGGGGCGGACACTGAAGCTTTCTTT
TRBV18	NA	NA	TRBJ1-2	CASSRDSGQGTDYGYTF	TGTGCCAGCTCACGAGACTCCGGGCAGGGGACCGACTATGGCTACACCTTC
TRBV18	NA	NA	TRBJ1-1	CASSPRDTDRAFF	TGTGCCAGCTCACCCCGGGACACGGACCGGGCTTTCTTT
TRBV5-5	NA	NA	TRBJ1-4	CASSLVSGTNEKLFF	TGTGCCAGCAGCTTGGTCTCTGGGACAAACGAAAAACTGTTTTTT
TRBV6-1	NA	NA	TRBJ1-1	CATPQGTEAFF	TGTGCCACACCACAGGGAACTGAAGCTTTCTTT
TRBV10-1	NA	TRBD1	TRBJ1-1	CASSELNRGRRAEAFF	TGCGCCAGCAGTGAGTTAAACAGGGGGCGGAGGGCTGAAGCTTTCTTT
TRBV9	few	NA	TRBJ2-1	CASSTGTTSPEQFF	TGTGCCAGCAGTACCGGGACAACAAGCCCTGAGCAGTTCTTC
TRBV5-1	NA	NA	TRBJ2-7	CASSLMAGRSYEQYF	TGCGCCAGCAGCTTGATGGCGGGGCGCTCCTACGAGCAGTACTTC
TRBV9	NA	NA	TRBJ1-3	CASSVDGQAGNTIYF	TGTGCCAGCAGCGTAGATGGACAAGCTGGAAACACCATATATTTT
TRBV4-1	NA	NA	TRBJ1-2	CASSPPQGAIYGYTF	TGCGCCAGCAGCCCACCCCAAGGGGCCATCTATGGCTACACCTTC
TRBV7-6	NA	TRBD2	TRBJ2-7	CASSLGTSLSYEQYF	TGTGCCAGCAGCCTCGGGACTAGCCTCTCCTACGAGCAGTACTTC
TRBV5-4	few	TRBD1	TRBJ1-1	CASSAGGQLNTEAFF	TGTGCCAGCAGCGCCGGGGGACAGTTGAACACTGAAGCTTTCTTT
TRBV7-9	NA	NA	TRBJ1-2	CASSLDRVGYGYTF	TGTGCCAGCAGCTTAGACAGGGTTGGCTATGGCTACACCTTC
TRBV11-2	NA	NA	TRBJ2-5	CASSLDRREQYF	TGTGCCAGCAGCTTAGATCGAAGGGAGCAGTACTTC
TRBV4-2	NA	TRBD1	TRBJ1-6	CASSQPQGNSPLHF	TGTGCCAGCAGCCAACCACAGGGGAATTCACCCCTCCACTTT